The clone carrying this T cell receptor beta chain was seen only a few times. No antigen is known for it. The data belong to a study of T cells after yellow fever vaccination. Findings and caveats of the study: Contamination by abundant bulk-population clonotypes could be present in FACS-sorted repertoires. Reappearance after the booster was seen for most primary-vaccination clones, at 96% CD4 and roughly 90% CD8. The secondary response showed a weaker magnitude and a faster peak, day 5 versus 15.

Generation of TCR cDNA used 5'RACE template switching (which added a universal primer site and UMIs). MiXCR, applied by TCRdb to the 5' RACE reads, yields one record per CDR3 protein. This repertoire shows a few hundred thousand distinct CDR3 sequences, less than 9% found once; its top ten account for roughly 0.86%. V was clipped by 5 bases and J by 3 bases; unmatched bases: 2. Germline V gives CDR1 LNHDA, CDR2 SQIVND (reference sequence). CDR3 length equals 14 residues. This clonotype originated in a man aged 30 to 39 who received the YFV17D yellow fever vaccine. This chain links TRBV19 with TRBJ1-4; 8 positions match TRBD1. The sequencing here drew on CD4+ T cells sorted from PBMCs, taken 15 days after the yellow fever booster vaccination. The CDR3: CASSRDRSNEKLFF. Here the CDR3 DNA reads TGTGCCAGTAGTCGGGACAGGTCTAATGAAAAACTGTTTTTT.